These 3 T cell receptor beta chains were all obtained from the same sample, sequenced in a study of blood T cell repertoires in COVID-19. Here immunoSEQ multiplex PCR was the method, and the copy in TCRdb shows in-frame clones only, minus some. The repertoire holds roughly 250,000 clones, with roughly 80% as singletons. The sequencing input was peripheral blood. These TCRs come from a woman of 80 years or more with acute or convalescent COVID-19.

The rearrangement uses TRBV19 and TRBJ2-3; 7 bases map to TRBD2. Germline loops: CDR1 LNHDA, CDR2 SQIVND (reference sequence). V lost 5 bases, J lost 2 bases, and 7 bases stayed unmatched. This CDR3 contains 15 residues. Written as DNA, the CDR3 is TGTGCCAGTAGTCCACCGGGAGGAACCACAGATACGCAGTATTTT. Its translation: CASSPPGGTTDTQYF.

The rearrangement uses TRBV11-3 and TRBJ2-7; TRBD1 matches 7 bases. CDR1 and CDR2 (germline): SGHNT, YENEEA. This CDR3 has 16 amino acids. J was trimmed by 0 bases and V by 5 bases; bases with no gene match: 10. The CDR3 DNA reads as TGTGCCAGCAGCCCTCGACAGGGAAGGCGCTCCTACGAGCAGTACTTC. Translation gives CASSPRQGRRSYEQYF.

The chain recombines TRBV4-1 with TRBJ2-3; maybe TRBD2 (6 bases). This CDR3 is built from 16 residues. CDR1 is MGHRA and CDR2 is YSYEKL in the germline V gene. Trimming took 1 base from V and 4 from J, leaving 15 bases between them. The CDR3 DNA is TGCGCCAGCAGCCAAGGTCCGGGGATAGCGGCAGATACGCAGTATTTT. Translating gives CASSQGPGIAADTQYF.